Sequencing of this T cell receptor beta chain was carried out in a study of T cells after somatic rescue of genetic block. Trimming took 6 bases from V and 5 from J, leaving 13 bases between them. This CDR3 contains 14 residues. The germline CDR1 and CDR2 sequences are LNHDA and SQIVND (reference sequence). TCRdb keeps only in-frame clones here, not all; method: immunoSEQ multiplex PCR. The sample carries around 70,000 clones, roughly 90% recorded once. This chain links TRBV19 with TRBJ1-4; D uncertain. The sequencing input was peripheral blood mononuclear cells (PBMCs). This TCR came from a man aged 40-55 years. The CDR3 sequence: CASRELTGNEKLFF. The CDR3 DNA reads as TGTGCCAGTAGAGAATTAACGGGGAATGAAAAACTGTTTTTT. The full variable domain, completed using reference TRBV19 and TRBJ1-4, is DGGITQSPKYLFRKEGQNVTLSCEQNLNHDAMYWYRQDPGQGLRLIYYSQIVNDFQKGDIAEGYSVSREKKESFPLTVTSAQKNPTAFYLCASRELTGNEKLFFGSGTQLSVL.